This T cell receptor (beta chain) was found in a study of blood T cell repertoires in COVID-19. At the level of the study: COVID-19 samples collected from the United States, Italy and Spain covered acute and convalescent phases. PBMCs, B-cell-depleted T cells, or T cells provided the cDNA or gDNA that made up the material.

As handled by the study authors: Reference gene primer amplification gave nucleated cell count estimates. TCRdb keeps only in-frame clones here, not all; method: immunoSEQ multiplex PCR. V and J calls and clone size are those listed in that table; D and trimming were worked out from the DNA. The profile shows about 160,000 clones, around four fifths of them singletons. CDR3 length equals 16 residues. The germline V gene has CDR1 SGHNT and CDR2 YENEEA. V was pared by 5 bases and J by 8 bases, with 15 bases of the junction left unmatched. The specimen sequenced was peripheral blood. The chain couples TRBV11-3 to TRBJ1-1; 9 positions match TRBD1. The source is a man aged 70 or older with acute or convalescent COVID-19. CDR3 residues: CASSGGQGKVSLEAFF. In DNA form, the CDR3 reads TGTGCCAGCAGCGGGGGACAGGGTAAAGTTAGTTTGGAAGCTTTCTTT.